These T cell receptor beta chains were read from a single sample in a study of CD8 T cells in ankylosing spondylitis. One entry per CDR3 protein results from TCRdb running MiXCR on the 5' RACE reads. Among over 600,000 distinct CDR3 sequences listed, under 20% were seen once. The specimen sequenced was blood, either unsorted or a sorted T cell fraction (not recorded which). Receptor source: a male donor with ankylosing spondylitis. The CDR3 runs from the conserved cysteine through the conserved F or W. A D gene is named only where the DNA matches it firmly. Clone size is given for some rows only: seen once, a few or many times, or a class if the clone is expanded.

d_gene: .; len: 13; abundance: .; v_gene: TRBV7-3; j_gene: TRBJ2-7; CDR3aa: CASSPGRNVEQYF; CDR3nt: TGTGCCAGCAGCCCAGGGAGGAATGTTGAGCAGTACTTC
d_gene: TRBD1; len: 14; abundance: .; v_gene: TRBV27; j_gene: TRBJ1-5; CDR3aa: CASSPRTGYQPQHF; CDR3nt: TGTGCCAGCAGTCCTCGGACAGGGTATCAGCCCCAGCATTTT
d_gene: .; len: 17; abundance: few; v_gene: TRBV6-5; j_gene: TRBJ1-1; CDR3aa: CASSYSVVTVVNTEAFF; CDR3nt: TGTGCCAGCAGTTACTCTGTTGTGACAGTGGTAAACACTGAAGCTTTCTTT
d_gene: .; len: 16; abundance: .; v_gene: TRBV21-1; j_gene: TRBJ1-5; CDR3aa: CATPRGGRDSNQPQHF; CDR3nt: TGTGCCACCCCCCGGGGGGGCAGGGATAGCAATCAGCCCCAGCATTTT
d_gene: .; len: 12; abundance: few; v_gene: TRBV20-1; j_gene: TRBJ1-2; CDR3aa: CSARGEGYLYTF; CDR3nt: TGCAGTGCTAGGGGGGAGGGCTATCTCTACACCTTC
d_gene: TRBD2; len: 15; abundance: .; v_gene: TRBV27; j_gene: TRBJ2-1; CDR3aa: CASTSGTSGYNEQFF; CDR3nt: TGTGCCAGCACCAGCGGGACTAGCGGTTACAATGAGCAGTTCTTC
d_gene: TRBD2; len: 17; abundance: .; v_gene: TRBV12-3/TRBV12-4; j_gene: TRBJ2-1; CDR3aa: CASSLLALAGGRDEQFF; CDR3nt: TGTGCCAGCAGTTTATTGGCGCTAGCGGGGGGGCGGGATGAGCAGTTCTTC
d_gene: .; len: 15; abundance: few; v_gene: TRBV15; j_gene: TRBJ2-5; CDR3aa: CATSRDNSGEETQYF; CDR3nt: TGTGCCACCAGCAGAGATAACTCTGGGGAAGAGACCCAGTACTTC
d_gene: TRBD2; len: 14; abundance: few; v_gene: TRBV20-1; j_gene: TRBJ2-1; CDR3aa: CSAVAGEIYNEQFF; CDR3nt: TGCAGTGCAGTAGCGGGGGAGATATACAATGAGCAGTTCTTC
d_gene: .; len: 14; abundance: .; v_gene: TRBV7-9; j_gene: TRBJ2-7; CDR3aa: CASSFAGTNYEQYF; CDR3nt: TGTGCCAGCAGCTTCGCCGGGACAAACTACGAGCAGTACTTC
d_gene: .; len: 12; abundance: few; v_gene: TRBV29-1; j_gene: TRBJ1-1; CDR3aa: CSVEDDRTEAFF; CDR3nt: TGCAGCGTTGAAGACGACAGAACTGAAGCTTTCTTT
d_gene: .; len: 18; abundance: few; v_gene: TRBV20-1; j_gene: TRBJ1-5; CDR3aa: CSARGGRGRTYSNQPQHF; CDR3nt: TGCAGTGCTAGAGGGGGAAGGGGCAGGACTTATAGCAATCAGCCCCAGCATTTT
d_gene: .; len: 15; abundance: .; v_gene: TRBV9; j_gene: TRBJ2-5; CDR3aa: CASSPNQRRRETQYF; CDR3nt: TGTGCCAGCAGCCCAAACCAGCGGCGGAGGGAGACCCAGTACTTC
d_gene: TRBD2; len: 14; abundance: .; v_gene: TRBV28; j_gene: TRBJ2-5; CDR3aa: CASRLSGGKETQYF; CDR3nt: TGTGCCAGCAGATTAAGCGGGGGTAAAGAGACCCAGTACTTC
d_gene: TRBD1; len: 15; abundance: few; v_gene: TRBV7-6; j_gene: TRBJ2-1; CDR3aa: CASSFRQGVGNEQFF; CDR3nt: TGTGCCAGCAGCTTTAGACAGGGGGTCGGCAATGAGCAGTTCTTC
d_gene: .; len: 15; abundance: many; v_gene: TRBV6-5; j_gene: TRBJ1-1; CDR3aa: CASSYSETWAGEAFF; CDR3nt: TGTGCCAGCAGTTACTCCGAAACATGGGCCGGTGAAGCTTTCTTT
d_gene: .; len: 17; abundance: .; v_gene: TRBV11-2; j_gene: TRBJ2-7; CDR3aa: CASSSSLPRGSSYEQYF; CDR3nt: TGTGCCAGCAGCTCTTCCCTCCCACGGGGGAGCTCCTACGAGCAGTACTTC
d_gene: .; len: 13; abundance: .; v_gene: TRBV20-1; j_gene: TRBJ2-5; CDR3aa: CSAVKGLQETQYF; CDR3nt: TGCAGTGCGGTTAAGGGGCTCCAAGAGACCCAGTACTTC
d_gene: .; len: 13; abundance: .; v_gene: TRBV7-2; j_gene: TRBJ1-2; CDR3aa: CASKTSGDSGYTF; CDR3nt: TGTGCCAGCAAAACCTCAGGGGATAGCGGCTACACCTTC
d_gene: TRBD1; len: 14; abundance: few; v_gene: TRBV28; j_gene: TRBJ2-4; CDR3aa: CASRLQGAGNIQYF; CDR3nt: TGTGCCAGCAGACTACAGGGGGCAGGAAACATTCAGTACTTC
d_gene: .; len: 15; abundance: .; v_gene: TRBV7-2; j_gene: TRBJ2-5; CDR3aa: CASSLFGTTQETQYF; CDR3nt: TGTGCCAGCAGCTTATTTGGGACAACCCAAGAGACCCAGTACTTC
d_gene: TRBD2; len: 18; abundance: .; v_gene: TRBV11-1; j_gene: TRBJ2-1; CDR3aa: CASSLPSGSGSSYNEQFF; CDR3nt: TGTGCCAGCAGCTTACCTAGCGGGAGTGGGAGCTCCTACAATGAGCAGTTCTTC